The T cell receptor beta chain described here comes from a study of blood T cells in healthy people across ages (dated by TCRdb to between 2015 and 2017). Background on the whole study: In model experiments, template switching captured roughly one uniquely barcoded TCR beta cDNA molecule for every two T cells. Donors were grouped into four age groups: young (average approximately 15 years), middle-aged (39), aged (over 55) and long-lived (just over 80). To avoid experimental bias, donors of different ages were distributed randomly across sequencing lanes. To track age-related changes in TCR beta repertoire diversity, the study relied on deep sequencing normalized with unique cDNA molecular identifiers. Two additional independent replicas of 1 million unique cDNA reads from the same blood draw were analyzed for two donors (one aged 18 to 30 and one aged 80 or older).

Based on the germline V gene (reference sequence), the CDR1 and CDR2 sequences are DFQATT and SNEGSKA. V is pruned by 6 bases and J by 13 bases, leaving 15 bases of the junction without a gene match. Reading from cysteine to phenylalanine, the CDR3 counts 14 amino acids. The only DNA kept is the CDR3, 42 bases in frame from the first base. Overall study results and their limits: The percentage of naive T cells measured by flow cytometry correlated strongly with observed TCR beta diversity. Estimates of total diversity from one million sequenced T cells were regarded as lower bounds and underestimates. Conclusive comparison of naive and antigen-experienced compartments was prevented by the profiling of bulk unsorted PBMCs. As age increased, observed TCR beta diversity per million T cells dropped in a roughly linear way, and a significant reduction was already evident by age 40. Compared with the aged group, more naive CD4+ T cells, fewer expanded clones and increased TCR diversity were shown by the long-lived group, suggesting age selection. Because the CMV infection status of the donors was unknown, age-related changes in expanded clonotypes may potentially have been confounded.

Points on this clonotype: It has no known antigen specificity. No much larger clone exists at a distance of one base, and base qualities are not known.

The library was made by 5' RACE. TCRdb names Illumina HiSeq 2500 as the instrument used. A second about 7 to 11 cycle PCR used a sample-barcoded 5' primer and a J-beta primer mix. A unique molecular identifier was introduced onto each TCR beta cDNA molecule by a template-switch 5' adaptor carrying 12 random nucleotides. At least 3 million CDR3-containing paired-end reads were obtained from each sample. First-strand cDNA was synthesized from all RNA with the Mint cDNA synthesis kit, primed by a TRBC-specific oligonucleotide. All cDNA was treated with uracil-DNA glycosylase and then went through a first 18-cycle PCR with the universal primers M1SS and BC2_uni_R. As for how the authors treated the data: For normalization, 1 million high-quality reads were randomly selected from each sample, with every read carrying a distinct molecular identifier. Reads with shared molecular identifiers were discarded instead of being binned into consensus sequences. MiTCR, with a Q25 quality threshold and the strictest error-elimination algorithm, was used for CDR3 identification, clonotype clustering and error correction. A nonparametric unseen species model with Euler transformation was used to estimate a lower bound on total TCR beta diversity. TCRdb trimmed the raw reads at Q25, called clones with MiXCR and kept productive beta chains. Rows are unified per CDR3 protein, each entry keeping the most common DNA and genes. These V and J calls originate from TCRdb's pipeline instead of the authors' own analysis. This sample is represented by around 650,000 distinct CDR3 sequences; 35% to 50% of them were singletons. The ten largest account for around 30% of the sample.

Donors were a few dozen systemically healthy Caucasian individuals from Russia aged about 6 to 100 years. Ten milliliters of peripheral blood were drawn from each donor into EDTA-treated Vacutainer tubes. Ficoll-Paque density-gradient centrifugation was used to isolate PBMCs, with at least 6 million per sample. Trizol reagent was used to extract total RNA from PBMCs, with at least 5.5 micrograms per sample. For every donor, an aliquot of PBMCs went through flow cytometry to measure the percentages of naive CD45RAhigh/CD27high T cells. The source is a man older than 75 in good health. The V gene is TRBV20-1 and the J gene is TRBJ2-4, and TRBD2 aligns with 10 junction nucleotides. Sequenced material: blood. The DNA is TGCAGTGCCCCGAAACTAGCGGGAAATGGAAACCAGTACTTC. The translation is CSAPKLAGNGNQYF.